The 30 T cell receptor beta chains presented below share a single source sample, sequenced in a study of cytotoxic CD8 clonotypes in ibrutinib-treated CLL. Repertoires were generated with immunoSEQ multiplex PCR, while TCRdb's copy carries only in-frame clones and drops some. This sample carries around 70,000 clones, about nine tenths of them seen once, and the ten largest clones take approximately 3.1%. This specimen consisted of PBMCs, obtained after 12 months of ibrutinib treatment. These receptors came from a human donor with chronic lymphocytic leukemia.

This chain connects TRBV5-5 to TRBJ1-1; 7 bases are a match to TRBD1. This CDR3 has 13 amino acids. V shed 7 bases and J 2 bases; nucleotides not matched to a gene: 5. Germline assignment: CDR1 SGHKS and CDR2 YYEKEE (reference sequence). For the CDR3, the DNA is TGTGCCAGCGGACGACAGGGTAACACTGAAGCTTTCTTT. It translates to CASGRQGNTEAFF.

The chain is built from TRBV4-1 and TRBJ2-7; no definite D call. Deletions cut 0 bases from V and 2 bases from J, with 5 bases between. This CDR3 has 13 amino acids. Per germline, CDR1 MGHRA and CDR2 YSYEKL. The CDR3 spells CASSQEGPYEQYF. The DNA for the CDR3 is TGCGCCAGCAGCCAAGAAGGCCCCTACGAGCAGTACTTC.

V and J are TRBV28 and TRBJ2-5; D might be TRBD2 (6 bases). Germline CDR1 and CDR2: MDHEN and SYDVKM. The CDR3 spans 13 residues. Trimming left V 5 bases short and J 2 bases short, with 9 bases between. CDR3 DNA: TGTGCCAGCAGTGATCTAGCGCAAGAGACCCAGTACTTC. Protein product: CASSDLAQETQYF.

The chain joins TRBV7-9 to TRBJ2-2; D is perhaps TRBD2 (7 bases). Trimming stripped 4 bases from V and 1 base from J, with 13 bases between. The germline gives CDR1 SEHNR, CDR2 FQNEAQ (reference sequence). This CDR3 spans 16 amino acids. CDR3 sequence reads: CASSSRGAMNTGELFF. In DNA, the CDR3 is TGTGCCAGCAGCTCCCGGGGGGCGATGAACACCGGGGAGCTGTTTTTT. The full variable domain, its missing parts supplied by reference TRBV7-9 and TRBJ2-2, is DTGVSQNPRHKITKRGQNVTFRCDPISEHNRLYWYRQTLGQGPEFLTYFQNEAQLEKSRLLSDRFSAERPKGSFSTLEIQRTEQGDSAMYLCASSSRGAMNTGELFFGEGSRLTVL.

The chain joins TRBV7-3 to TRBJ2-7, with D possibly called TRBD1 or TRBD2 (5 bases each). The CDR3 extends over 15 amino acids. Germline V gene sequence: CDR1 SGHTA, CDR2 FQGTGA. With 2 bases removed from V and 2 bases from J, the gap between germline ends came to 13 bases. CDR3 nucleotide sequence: TGTGCCAGCAGCTTAGCGCCAGGGAGAGCCTACGAGCAGTACTTC. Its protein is CASSLAPGRAYEQYF.

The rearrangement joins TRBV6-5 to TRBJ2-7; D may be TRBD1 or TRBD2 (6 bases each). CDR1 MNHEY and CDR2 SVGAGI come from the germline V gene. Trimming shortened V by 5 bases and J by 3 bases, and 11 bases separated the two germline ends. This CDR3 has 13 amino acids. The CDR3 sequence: CASSPKGGYEQYF. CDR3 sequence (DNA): TGTGCCAGCAGTCCCAAGGGGGGCTACGAGCAGTACTTC.

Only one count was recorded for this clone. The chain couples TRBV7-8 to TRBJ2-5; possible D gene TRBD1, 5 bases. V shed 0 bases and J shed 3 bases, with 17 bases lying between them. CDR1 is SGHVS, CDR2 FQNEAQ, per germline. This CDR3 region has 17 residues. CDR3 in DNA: TGTGCCAGCAGCTTAGCGTCCCCCAGGGCCAGTAAAGAGACCCAGTACTTC. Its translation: CASSLASPRASKETQYF.

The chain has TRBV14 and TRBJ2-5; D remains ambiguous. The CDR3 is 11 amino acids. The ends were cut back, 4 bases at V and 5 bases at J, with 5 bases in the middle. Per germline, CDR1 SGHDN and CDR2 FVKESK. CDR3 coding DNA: TGTGCCAGCAGCCGGGTCGAGACCCAGTACTTC. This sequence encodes CASSRVETQYF.

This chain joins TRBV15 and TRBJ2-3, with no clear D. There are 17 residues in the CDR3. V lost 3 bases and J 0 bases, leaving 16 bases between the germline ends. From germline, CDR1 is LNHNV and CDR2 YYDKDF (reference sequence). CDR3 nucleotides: TGTGCCACCAGCAGTCCTTTAGTCCAGCCTAGCACAGATACGCAGTATTTT. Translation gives CATSSPLVQPSTDTQYF.

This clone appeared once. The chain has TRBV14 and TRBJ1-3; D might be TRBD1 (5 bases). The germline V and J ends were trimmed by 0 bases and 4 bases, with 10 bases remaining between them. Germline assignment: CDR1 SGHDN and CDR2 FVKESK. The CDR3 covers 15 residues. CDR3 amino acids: CASSQDPGRGNTIYF. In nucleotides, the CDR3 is TGTGCCAGCAGCCAAGATCCAGGGCGGGGAAACACCATATATTTT.

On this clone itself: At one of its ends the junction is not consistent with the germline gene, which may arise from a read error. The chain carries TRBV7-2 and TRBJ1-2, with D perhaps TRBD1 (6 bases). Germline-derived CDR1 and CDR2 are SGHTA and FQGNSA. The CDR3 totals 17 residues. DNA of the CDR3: TGTGCCAGCAGCCACCCTAAGGACAGTCAAAGTAAAGGGAATAAAATTTTC. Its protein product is CASSHPKDSQSKGNKIF.

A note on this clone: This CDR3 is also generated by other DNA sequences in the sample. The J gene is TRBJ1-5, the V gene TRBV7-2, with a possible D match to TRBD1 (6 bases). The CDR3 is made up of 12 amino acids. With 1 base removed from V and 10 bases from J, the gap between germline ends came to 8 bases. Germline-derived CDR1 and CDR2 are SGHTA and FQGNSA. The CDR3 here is CASSLGRGPQHF. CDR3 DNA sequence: TGTGCCAGCAGCTTAGGCAGGGGCCCCCAGCATTTT.

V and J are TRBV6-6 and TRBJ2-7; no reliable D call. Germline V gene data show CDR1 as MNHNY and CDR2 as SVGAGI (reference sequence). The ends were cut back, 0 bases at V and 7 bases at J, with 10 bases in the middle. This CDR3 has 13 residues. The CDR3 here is CASSYSRAGEQYF. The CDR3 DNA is TGTGCCAGCAGTTACTCTAGGGCTGGGGAGCAGTACTTC.

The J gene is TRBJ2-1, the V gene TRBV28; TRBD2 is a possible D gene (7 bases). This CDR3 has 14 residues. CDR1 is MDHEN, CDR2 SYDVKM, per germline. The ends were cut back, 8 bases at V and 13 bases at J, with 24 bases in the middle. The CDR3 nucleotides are TGTGCCAGCCTTGGGGGGGGGCCTAGCGGCGGCCAGTTCTTC. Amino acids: CASLGGGPSGGQFF. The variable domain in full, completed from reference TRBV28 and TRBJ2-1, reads DVKVTQSSRYLVKRTGEKVFLECVQDMDHENMFWYRQDPGLGLRLIYFSYDVKMKEKGDIPEGYSVSREKKERFSLILESASTNQTSMYLCASLGGGPSGGQFFGPGTRLTVL.

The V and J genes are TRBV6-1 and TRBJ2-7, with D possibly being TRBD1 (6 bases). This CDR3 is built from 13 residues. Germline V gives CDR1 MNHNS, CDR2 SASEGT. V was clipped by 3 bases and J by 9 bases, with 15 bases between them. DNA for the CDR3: TGTGCCAGCAGTGACACGGACAGATTAGGGCAGTACTTC. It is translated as CASSDTDRLGQYF.

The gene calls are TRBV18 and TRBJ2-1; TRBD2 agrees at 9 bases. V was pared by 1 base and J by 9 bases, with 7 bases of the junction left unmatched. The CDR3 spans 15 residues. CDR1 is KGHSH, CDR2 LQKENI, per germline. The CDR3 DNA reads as TGTGCCAGCTCACCACGCCTTTTTAGCGGGGGTGAGCAGTTCTTC. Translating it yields CASSPRLFSGGEQFF.

The CDR3 sequence is CASTQAGSSGHEQYF. In DNA, the CDR3 is TGTGCCAGCACCCAAGCGGGTTCCTCCGGTCACGAGCAGTACTTC. This chain links TRBV6-5 with TRBJ2-7; D might be TRBD2 (6 bases). The CDR3 sequence is 15 residues long. CDR1 MNHEY and CDR2 SVGAGI come from the germline V gene. The ends were cut back, 7 bases at V and 5 bases at J, with 21 bases in the middle.

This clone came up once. The CDR3 DNA is TGTGCCAGCAGGCAGACAGGGGCGGGATACGAGCAGTACTTC. Protein product: CASRQTGAGYEQYF. This rearrangement joins TRBV6-5 to TRBJ2-7; 8 positions match TRBD1. The CDR3 has 14 residues. J was trimmed by 4 bases and V by 6 bases; bases with no gene match: 8. Germline CDR1 MNHEY, CDR2 SVGAGI.

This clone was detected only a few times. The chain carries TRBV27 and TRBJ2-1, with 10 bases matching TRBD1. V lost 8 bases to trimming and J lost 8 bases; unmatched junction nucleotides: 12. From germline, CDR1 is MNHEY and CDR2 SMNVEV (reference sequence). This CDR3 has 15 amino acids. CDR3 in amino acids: CASGSDRGRIDEQFF. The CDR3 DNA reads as TGTGCCAGCGGATCCGACAGGGGGCGCATCGATGAGCAGTTCTTC.

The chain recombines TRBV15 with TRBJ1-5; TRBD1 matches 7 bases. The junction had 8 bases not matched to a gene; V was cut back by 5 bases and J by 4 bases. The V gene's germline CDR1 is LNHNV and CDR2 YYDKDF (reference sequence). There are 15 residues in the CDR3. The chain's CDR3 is CATSLQGPRNQPQHF. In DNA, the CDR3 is TGTGCCACCAGCCTACAGGGGCCGCGAAATCAGCCCCAGCATTTT.

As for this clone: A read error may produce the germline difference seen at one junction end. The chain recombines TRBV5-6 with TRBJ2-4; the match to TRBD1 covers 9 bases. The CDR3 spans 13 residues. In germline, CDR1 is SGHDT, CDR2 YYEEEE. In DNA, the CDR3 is TGTGCCAGCAGCGTCGCACTCCGGGACAGGGACCTCTTC. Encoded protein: CASSVALRDRDLF.

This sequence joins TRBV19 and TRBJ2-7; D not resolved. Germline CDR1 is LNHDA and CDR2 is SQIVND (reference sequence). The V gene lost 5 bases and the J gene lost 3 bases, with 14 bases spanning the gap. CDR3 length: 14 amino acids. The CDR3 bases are TGTGCCAGTAGTTTAGGCAGGAGTCTCTACGAGCAGTACTTC. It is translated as CASSLGRSLYEQYF.

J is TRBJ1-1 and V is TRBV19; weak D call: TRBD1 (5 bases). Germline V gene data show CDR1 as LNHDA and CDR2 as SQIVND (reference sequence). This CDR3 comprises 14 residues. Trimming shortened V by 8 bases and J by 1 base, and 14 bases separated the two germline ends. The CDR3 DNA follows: TGTGCCAGTGTTCCCGACAGAGCGAACACTGAAGCTTTCTTT. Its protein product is CASVPDRANTEAFF.

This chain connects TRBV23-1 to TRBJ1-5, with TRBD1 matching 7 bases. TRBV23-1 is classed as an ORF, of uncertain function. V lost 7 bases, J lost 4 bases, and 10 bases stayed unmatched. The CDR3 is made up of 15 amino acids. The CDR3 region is CASIIPGQLNQPQHF. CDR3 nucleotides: TGCGCCAGCATAATTCCGGGACAGTTAAATCAGCCCCAGCATTTT.

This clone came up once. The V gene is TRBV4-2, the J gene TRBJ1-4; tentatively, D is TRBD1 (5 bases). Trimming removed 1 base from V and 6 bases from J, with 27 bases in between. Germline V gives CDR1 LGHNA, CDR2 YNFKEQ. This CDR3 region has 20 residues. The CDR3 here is CASSQALPTGGSYFYEKLFF. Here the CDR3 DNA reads TGTGCCAGCAGCCAAGCGCTCCCCACAGGCGGATCATATTTTTATGAAAAACTGTTTTTT.

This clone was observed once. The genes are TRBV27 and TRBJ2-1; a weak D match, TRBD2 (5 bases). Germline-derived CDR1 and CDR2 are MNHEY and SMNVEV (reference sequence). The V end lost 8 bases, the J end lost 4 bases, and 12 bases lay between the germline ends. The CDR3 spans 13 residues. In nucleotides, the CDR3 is TGTGCCAGCCAATTAAGCGGATACAATGAGCAGTTCTTC. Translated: CASQLSGYNEQFF.

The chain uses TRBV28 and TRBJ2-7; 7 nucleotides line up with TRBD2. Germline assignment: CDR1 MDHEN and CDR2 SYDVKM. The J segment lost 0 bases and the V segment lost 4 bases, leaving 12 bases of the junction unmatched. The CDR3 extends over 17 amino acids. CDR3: CASSWGPREAPSYEQYF. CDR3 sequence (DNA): TGTGCCAGCAGTTGGGGACCCCGGGAGGCGCCCTCCTACGAGCAGTACTTC.

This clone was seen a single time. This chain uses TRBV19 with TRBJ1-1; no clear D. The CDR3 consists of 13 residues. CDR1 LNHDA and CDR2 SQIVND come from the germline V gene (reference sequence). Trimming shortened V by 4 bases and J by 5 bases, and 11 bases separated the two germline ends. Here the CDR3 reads CASSTGPRTEAFF. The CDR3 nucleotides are TGTGCCAGTAGTACCGGCCCGAGGACTGAAGCTTTCTTT.

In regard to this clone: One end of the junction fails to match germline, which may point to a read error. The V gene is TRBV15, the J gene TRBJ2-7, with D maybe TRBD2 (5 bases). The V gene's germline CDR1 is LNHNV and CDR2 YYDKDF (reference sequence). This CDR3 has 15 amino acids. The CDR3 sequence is CATSRDRGNSYEQHF. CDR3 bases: TGTGCCACCAGCAGAGATCGGGGTAACTCCTACGAGCAGCACTTC. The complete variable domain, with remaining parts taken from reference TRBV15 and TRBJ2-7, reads DAMVIQNPRYQVTQFGKPVTLSCSQTLNHNVMYWYQQKSSQAPKLLFHYYDKDFNNEADTPDNFQSRRPNTSFCFLDIRSPGLGDTAMYLCATSRDRGNSYEQHFGPGTRLTVT.

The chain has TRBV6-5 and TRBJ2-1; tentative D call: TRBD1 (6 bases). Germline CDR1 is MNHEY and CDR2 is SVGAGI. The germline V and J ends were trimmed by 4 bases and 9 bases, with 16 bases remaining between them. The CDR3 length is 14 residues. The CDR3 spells CASSFEILGGEQFF. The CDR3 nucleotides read TGTGCCAGCAGTTTCGAGATCCTAGGGGGTGAGCAGTTCTTC.